This TCR beta chain was observed in a study of cytomegalovirus exposure and HLA in healthy donors. CDR1 is SNHLY, CDR2 FYNNEI, per germline. This CDR3 has 15 residues. Trimming pared 7 bases from V and 0 bases from J, leaving 10 bases between. Clones were read by immunoSEQ multiplex PCR, and TCRdb kept only the in-frame ones, dropping some. The data hold some 98,000 clones, with roughly 85% observed a single time. Specimen: PBMCs. The chain has TRBV2 and TRBJ1-6; D is uncertain. The sequence derives from a woman aged 25 to 45 in good health and CMV-seronegative. This CDR3 is CASTATSSYNSPLHF. In nucleotides, the CDR3 is TGTGCCAGCACCGCCACAAGCTCCTATAATTCACCCCTCCACTTT.